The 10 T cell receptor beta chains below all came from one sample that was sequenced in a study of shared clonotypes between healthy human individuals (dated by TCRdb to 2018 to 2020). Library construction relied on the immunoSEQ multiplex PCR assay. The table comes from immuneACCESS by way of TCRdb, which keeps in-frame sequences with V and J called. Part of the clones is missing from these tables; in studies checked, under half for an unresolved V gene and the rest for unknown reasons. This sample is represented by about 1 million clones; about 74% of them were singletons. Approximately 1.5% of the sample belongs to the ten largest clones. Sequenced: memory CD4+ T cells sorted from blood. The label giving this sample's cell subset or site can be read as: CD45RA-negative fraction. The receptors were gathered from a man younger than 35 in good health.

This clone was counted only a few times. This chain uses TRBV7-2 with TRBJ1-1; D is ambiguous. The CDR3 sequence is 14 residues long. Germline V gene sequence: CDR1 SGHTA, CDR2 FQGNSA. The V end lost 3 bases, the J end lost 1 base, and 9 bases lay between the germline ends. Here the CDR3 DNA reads TGTGCCAGCAGCTTCAGGTCGAGGAACACTGAAGCTTTCTTT. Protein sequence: CASSFRSRNTEAFF. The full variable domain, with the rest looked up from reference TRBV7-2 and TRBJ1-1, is GAGVSQSPSNKVTEKGKDVELRCDPISGHTALYWYRQSLGQGLEFLIYFQGNSAPDKSGLPSDRFSAERTGGSVSTLTIQRTQQEDSAVYLCASSFRSRNTEAFFGQGTRLTVV.

In DNA form, the CDR3 reads TGTGCCACCAGCAGAGATCAGGGGGGAGCAGATACGCAGTATTTT. It translates to CATSRDQGGADTQYF. This chain uses TRBV15 with TRBJ2-3; possibly TRBD1 for D (7 bases). Germline V gene data show CDR1 as LNHNV and CDR2 as YYDKDF (reference sequence). V lost 0 bases to trimming and J lost 4 bases, with 11 bases between them. The CDR3 consists of 15 residues.

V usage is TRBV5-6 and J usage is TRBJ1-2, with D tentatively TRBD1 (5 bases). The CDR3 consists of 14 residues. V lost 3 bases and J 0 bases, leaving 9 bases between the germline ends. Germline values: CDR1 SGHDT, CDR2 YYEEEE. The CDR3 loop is CASSSSGTNYGYTF. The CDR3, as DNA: TGTGCCAGCAGCTCGTCAGGGACTAACTATGGCTACACCTTC. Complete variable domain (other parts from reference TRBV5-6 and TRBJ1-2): DAGVTQSPTHLIKTRGQQVTLRCSPKSGHDTVSWYQQALGQGPQFIFQYYEEEERQRGNFPDRFSGHQFPNYSSELNVNALLLGDSALYLCASSSSGTNYGYTFGSGTRLTVV.

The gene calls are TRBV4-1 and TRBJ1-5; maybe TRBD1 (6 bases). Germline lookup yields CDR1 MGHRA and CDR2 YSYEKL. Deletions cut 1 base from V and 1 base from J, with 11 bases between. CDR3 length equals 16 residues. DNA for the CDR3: TGCGCCAGCAGCCAAGTGGGGGCGGCGAGCAATCAGCCCCAGCATTTT. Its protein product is CASSQVGAASNQPQHF.

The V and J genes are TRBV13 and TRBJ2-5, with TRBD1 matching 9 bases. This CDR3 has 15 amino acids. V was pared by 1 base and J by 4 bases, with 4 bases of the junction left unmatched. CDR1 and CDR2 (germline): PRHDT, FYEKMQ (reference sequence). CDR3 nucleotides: TGTGCCAGCAGCTTAGACAGGGGGCGAGGAGAGACCCAGTACTTC. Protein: CASSLDRGRGETQYF.

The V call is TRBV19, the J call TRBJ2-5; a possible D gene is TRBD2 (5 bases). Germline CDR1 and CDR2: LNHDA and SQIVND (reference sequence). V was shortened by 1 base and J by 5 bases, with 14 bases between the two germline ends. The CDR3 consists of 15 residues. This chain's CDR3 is CASSIAEGTGETQYF. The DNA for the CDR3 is TGTGCCAGTAGTATAGCTGAGGGTACTGGTGAGACCCAGTACTTC.

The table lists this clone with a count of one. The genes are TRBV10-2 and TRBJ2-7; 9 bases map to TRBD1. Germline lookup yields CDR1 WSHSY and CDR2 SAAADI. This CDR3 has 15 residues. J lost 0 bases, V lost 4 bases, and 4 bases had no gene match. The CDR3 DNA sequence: TGCGCCAGCAGTGGGACAGGGGCCTTCTCCTACGAGCAGTACTTC. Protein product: CASSGTGAFSYEQYF.

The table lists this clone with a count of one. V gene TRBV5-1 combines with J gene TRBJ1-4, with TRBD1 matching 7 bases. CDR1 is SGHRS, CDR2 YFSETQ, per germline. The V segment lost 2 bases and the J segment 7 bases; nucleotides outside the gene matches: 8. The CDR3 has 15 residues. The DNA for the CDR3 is TGCGCCAGCAGCTTACAGGGGACTGTGGGTGAAAAACTGTTTTTT. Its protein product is CASSLQGTVGEKLFF.

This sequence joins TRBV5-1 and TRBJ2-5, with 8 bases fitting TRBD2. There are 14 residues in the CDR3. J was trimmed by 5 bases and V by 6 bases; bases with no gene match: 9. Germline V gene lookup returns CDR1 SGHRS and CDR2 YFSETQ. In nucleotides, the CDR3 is TGCGCCAGCACCCCTGGGACTAGGGGTGAGACCCAGTACTTC. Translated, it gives CASTPGTRGETQYF.

The chain's CDR3 is CAISGQGRATEAFF. The CDR3, as DNA: TGTGCCATCAGCGGACAGGGAAGGGCCACTGAAGCTTTCTTT. J is TRBJ1-1 and V is TRBV10-3; TRBD1 matches at 8 bases. This CDR3 spans 14 amino acids. The V gene's germline CDR1 is ENHRY and CDR2 SYGVKD. After removal of 6 bases from V and 4 bases from J, the junction contained 7 bases not matched to a gene.